This TCR beta chain was captured in a study of blood T cell repertoires in COVID-19. Background on the study: COVID-19 samples, acute and convalescent, were from the United States, Italy and Spain. T cells, B-cell-depleted T cells, or PBMCs supplied cDNA or gDNA.

Germline CDR1 and CDR2: MNHNS and SASEGT. V was cut by 3 bases and J by 7 bases, with 12 bases left in between. This CDR3 contains 13 residues. Profiled with immunoSEQ multiplex PCR; TCRdb holds only in-frame clones, not every one. The sample yields approximately 450,000 clones, roughly nine tenths seen once. Clinical history reported by participants formed the basis on which cohorts were assigned. Recovery meant two consecutive negative NP/OP PCR tests, professional clearance, or resolved symptoms. The receptor was derived from a man younger than 45 who had recovered from COVID-19. The chain has TRBV6-1 and TRBJ1-1, with a tentative D call TRBD1 (6 bases). Material: PBMCs or T cells enriched from blood (not recorded which). The CDR3 bases are TGTGCCAGCAGTGACACCAGGGGCCGTGAAGCTTTCTTT. As protein: CASSDTRGREAFF.